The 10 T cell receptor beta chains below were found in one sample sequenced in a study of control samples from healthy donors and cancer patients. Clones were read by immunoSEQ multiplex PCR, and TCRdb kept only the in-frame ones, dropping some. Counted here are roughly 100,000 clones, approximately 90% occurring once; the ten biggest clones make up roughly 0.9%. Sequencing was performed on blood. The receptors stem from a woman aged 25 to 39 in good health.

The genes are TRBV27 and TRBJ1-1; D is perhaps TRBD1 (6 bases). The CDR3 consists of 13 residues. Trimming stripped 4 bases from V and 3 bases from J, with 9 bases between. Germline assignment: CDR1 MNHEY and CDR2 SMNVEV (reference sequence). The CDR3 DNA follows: TGTGCCAGCAGTTATAAGGGGGACACTGAAGCTTTCTTT. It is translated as CASSYKGDTEAFF.

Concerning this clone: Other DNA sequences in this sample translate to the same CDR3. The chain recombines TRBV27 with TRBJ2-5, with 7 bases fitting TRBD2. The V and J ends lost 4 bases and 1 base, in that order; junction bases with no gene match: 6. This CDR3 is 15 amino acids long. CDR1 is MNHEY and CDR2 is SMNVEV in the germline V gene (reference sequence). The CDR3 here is CASSSLSGGQETQYF. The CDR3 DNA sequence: TGTGCCAGCAGTTCTCTCTCGGGGGGCCAAGAGACCCAGTACTTC.

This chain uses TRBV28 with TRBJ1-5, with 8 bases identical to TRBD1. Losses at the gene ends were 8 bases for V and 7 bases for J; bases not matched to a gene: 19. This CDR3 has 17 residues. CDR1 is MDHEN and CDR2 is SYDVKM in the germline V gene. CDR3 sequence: CASRTFGQGRIGQPQHF. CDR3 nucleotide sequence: TGTGCCAGCCGAACGTTCGGACAGGGCCGAATTGGACAGCCCCAGCATTTT.

In DNA, the CDR3 is TGTGCCAGCAGTTTACCCGGGACATGGGCTAGGAACACTGAAGCTTTCTTT. This sequence encodes CASSLPGTWARNTEAFF. This rearrangement joins TRBV28 to TRBJ1-1; tentative D call: TRBD1 (6 bases). Germline CDR1 reads MDHEN; CDR2 reads SYDVKM. The CDR3 sequence is 17 residues long. V lost 2 bases, J lost 1 base, and 17 bases lay in between.

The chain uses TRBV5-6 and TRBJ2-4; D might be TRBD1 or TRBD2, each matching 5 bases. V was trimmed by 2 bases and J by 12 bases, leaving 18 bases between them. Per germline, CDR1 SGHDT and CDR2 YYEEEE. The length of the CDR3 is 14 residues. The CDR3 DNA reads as TGTGCCAGCAGCTTTTTAGATGGGAGACAGCCTCAGTACTTC. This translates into CASSFLDGRQPQYF.

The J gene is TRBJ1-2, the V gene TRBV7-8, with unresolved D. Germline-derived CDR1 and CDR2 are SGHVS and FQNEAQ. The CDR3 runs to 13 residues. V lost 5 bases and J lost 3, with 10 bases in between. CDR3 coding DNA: TGTGCCAGCAGCCCTCAGGTAGACTATGGCTACACCTTC. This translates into CASSPQVDYGYTF.

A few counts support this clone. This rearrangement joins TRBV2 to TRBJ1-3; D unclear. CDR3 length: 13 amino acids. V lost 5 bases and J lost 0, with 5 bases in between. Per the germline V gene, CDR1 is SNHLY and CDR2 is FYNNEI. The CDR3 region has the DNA TGTGCCAGCAGTCGTACCTCTGGAAACACCATATATTTT. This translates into CASSRTSGNTIYF. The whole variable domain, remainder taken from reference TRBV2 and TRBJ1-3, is EPEVTQTPSHQVTQMGQEVILRCVPISNHLYFYWYRQILGQKVEFLVSFYNNEISEKSEIFDDQFSVERPDGSNFTLKIRSTKLEDSAMYFCASSRTSGNTIYFGEGSWLTVV.

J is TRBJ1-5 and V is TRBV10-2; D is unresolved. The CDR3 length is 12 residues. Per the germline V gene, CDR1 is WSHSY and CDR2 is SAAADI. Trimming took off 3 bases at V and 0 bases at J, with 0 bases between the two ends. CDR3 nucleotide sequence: TGCGCCAGCAGTGATAGCAATCAGCCCCAGCATTTT. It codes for CASSDSNQPQHF.

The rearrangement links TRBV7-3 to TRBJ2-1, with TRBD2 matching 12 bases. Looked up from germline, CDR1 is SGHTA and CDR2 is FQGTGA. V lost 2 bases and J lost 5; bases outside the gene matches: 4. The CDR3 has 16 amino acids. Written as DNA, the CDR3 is TGTGCCAGCAGCTTAGGGGGACTAGCGGGCCACAATGAGCAGTTCTTC. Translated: CASSLGGLAGHNEQFF.

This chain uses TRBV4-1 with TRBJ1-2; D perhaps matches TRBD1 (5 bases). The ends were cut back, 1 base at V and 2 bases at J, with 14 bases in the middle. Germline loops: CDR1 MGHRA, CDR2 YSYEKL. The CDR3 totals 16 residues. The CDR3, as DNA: TGCGCCAGCAGCCAAGCCACCGGGACCCAGAACTATGGCTACACCTTC. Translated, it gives CASSQATGTQNYGYTF.